This T cell receptor (beta chain) originates from a study of human T cells and chemical hapten exposure. The overall study: The patients were mostly female; they had alopecia areata, totalis or universalis.

This clonotype was observed a handful of times. This CDR3 is built from 13 residues. With 6 bases removed from V and 5 bases from J, the gap between germline ends came to 13 bases. Time point specified: pre-sensitization, week 0. This sample's treatment: therapeutic diphenylcyclopropenone sensitization with weekly scalp DPC. TCRdb fed the RACE reads into MiXCR, producing one record per CDR3 protein. The sample carries about 180,000 distinct CDR3 sequences, nearly 30% recorded once. This specimen was whole blood, taken in connection with sensitization to the hapten diphenylcyclopropenone (DPC). V gene TRBV12-3 or TRBV12-4 combines with J gene TRBJ1-1; D unresolved. This TCR was sampled from a woman in her twenties or thirties with alopecia areata. Some clones in this sample may be carry-over from other donors' samples. CDR3 coding DNA: TGTGCCAGCAGCCCGCGTCGGGGAACTGAAGCTTTCTTT. It yields the protein CASSPRRGTEAFF.